This paragraph reports one TCR beta chain. These data belong to a study of blood T cell repertoires in COVID-19. At the level of the study: Samples of COVID-19 (acute and convalescent) were obtained from the United States, Italy and Spain. Sources were T cells, B-cell-depleted T cells, or PBMCs; the material itself was cDNA or gDNA.

The CDR3 extends over 15 amino acids. Trimming stripped 7 bases from V and 1 base from J, with 16 bases between. Germline lookup yields CDR1 SNHLY and CDR2 FYNNEI. The authors' processing: Amplification of reference gene primers was used by the study to estimate nucleated cell counts. Profiled with immunoSEQ multiplex PCR; TCRdb holds only in-frame clones, not every one. Clone size and V and J calls were adopted from that table, with D and trimming inferred from the DNA. The repertoire includes 100,000 to 110,000 clones, roughly 87% of them detected once, and about 6.9% sits in the top ten. The gene calls are TRBV2 and TRBJ1-1; the D gene is possibly TRBD1 (5 bases). Sequencing used peripheral blood. This clonotype originated in a young man in a cohort sampled during active COVID-19. The chain's CDR3 is CASIYAGNENTEAFF. The CDR3 DNA reads as TGTGCCAGCATCTACGCAGGGAACGAGAACACTGAAGCTTTCTTT.